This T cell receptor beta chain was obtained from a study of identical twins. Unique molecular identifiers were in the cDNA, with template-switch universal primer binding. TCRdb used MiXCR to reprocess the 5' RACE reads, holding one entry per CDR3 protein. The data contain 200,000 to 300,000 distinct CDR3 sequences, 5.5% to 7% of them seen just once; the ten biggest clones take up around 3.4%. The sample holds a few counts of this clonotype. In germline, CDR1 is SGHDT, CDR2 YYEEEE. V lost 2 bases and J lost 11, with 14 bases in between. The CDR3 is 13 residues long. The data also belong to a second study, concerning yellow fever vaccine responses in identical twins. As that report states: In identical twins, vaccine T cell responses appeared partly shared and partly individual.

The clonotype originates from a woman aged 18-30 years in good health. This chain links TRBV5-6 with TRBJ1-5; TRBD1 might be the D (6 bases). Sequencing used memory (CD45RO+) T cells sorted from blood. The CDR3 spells CASSLTPGVAQHF. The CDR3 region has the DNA TGTGCCAGCAGCTTAACCCCAGGGGTAGCCCAGCATTTT.